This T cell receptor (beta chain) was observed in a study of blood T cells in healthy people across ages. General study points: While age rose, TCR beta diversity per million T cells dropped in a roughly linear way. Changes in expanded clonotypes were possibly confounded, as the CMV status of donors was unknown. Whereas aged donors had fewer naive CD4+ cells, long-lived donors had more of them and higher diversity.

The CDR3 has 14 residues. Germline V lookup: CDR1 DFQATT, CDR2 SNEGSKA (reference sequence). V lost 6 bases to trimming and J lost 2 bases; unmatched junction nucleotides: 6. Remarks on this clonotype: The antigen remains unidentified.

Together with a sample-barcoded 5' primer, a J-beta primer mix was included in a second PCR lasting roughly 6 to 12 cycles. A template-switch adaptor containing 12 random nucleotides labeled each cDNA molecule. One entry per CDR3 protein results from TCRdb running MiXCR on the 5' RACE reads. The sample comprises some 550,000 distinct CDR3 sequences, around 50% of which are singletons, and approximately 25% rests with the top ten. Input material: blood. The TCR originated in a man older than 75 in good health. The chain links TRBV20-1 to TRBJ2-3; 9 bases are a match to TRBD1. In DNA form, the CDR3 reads TGCAGTGCCCCCGGGACAGGGAACACAGATACGCAGTATTTT. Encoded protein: CSAPGTGNTDTQYF.